The 10 T cell receptor beta chains below all came from one sample that was sequenced in a study of multiple sclerosis patients with progressive multifocal leukoencephalopathy. Time point noted: roughly 6 months of natalizumab therapy. Here immunoSEQ multiplex PCR was the method, and the copy in TCRdb shows in-frame clones only, minus some. The table includes tens of thousands of clones, roughly 89% detected once. The sample here was PBMCs, taken from a patient treated with natalizumab. These receptors came from a human donor with multiple sclerosis.

The CDR3: CASSYTGQLPGNTIYF. The CDR3 coding sequence is TGTGCCAGCAGTTACACGGGACAGCTCCCCGGAAACACCATATATTTT. The V call is TRBV6-5, the J call TRBJ1-3; TRBD1 agrees at 7 bases. CDR3 length: 16 residues. Per germline, CDR1 MNHEY and CDR2 SVGAGI. V lost 2 bases to trimming and J lost 4 bases; unmatched junction nucleotides: 8.

The chain links TRBV28 to TRBJ2-1, with TRBD2 identical over 8 bases. This CDR3 comprises 17 residues. V shed 5 bases and J 4 bases; nucleotides not matched to a gene: 13. Germline CDR1 MDHEN, CDR2 SYDVKM. The CDR3 loop reads CASSPILAGLPYNEQFF. The CDR3 DNA reads as TGTGCCAGCAGTCCCATCTTAGCGGGACTCCCGTACAATGAGCAGTTCTTC.

The table lists this clone with a count of one. J is TRBJ1-2 and V is TRBV5-4; TRBD1 aligns across 10 bases. The CDR3 sequence is 16 residues long. Trimming at V came to 3 bases and at J to 4 bases, leaving 9 bases not matched to a gene. Germline CDR1 is SGHNT and CDR2 is YYREEE (reference sequence). The DNA for the CDR3 is TGTGCCAGCAGCTGGGGTGACAGGGGGCGCCCCTATGGCTACACCTTC. Its translation: CASSWGDRGRPYGYTF.

This chain joins TRBV6-5 and TRBJ2-5, with D perhaps TRBD1 or TRBD2 (5 bases each). Deletions cut 6 bases from V and 4 bases from J, with 15 bases between. Per the germline V gene, CDR1 is MNHEY and CDR2 is SVGAGI. CDR3 length: 14 amino acids. The CDR3 DNA follows: TGTGCCAGCAGAACAACCGTGAGGGGAGAGACCCAGTACTTC. This translates into CASRTTVRGETQYF.

Turning to this clone: Germline and junction disagree at one end, which may indicate a read error. The chain recombines TRBV7-7 with TRBJ2-1; the match to TRBD2 covers 15 bases. This CDR3 spans 16 amino acids. The germline V gene encodes CDR1 SSHAT and CDR2 FNYEAQ (reference sequence). CDR3 coding DNA: TGTGCTAGCAGCCCAGGGACTAGCGGGAGGATGGATGAGCAGTTCTTC. It yields the protein CASSPGTSGRMDEQFF.

There are a few counts of this clone. The chain couples TRBV6-1 to TRBJ2-3; D perhaps matches TRBD2 (6 bases). With 8 bases removed from V and 6 bases from J, the gap between germline ends came to 21 bases. CDR1 and CDR2 (germline): MNHNS, SASEGT. The CDR3 sequence is 15 residues long. The CDR3 here is CASGGAGRIGDTQYF. CDR3 nucleotides: TGTGCCAGCGGCGGGGCGGGGAGGATCGGGGATACGCAGTATTTT.

The J gene is TRBJ1-2, the V gene TRBV27; 7 nucleotides align to TRBD1. The germline gives CDR1 MNHEY, CDR2 SMNVEV (reference sequence). The V gene end was trimmed by 0 bases and the J gene end by 3 bases; junction bases not matched to a gene: 7. The CDR3 totals 16 residues. CDR3 DNA: TGTGCCAGCAGTTTATCGCTCCCTACAGGGGACTATGGCTACACCTTC. Protein: CASSLSLPTGDYGYTF.

This clone was recorded only once. Other DNA sequences in this sample translate to the same CDR3. This chain links TRBV6-5 with TRBJ1-5, with a possible D match to TRBD1 (5 bases). CDR3 length equals 15 residues. Germline values: CDR1 MNHEY, CDR2 SVGAGI. V was shortened by 3 bases and J by 2 bases, with 11 bases between the two germline ends. The CDR3 is CASSYGGSGNQPQHF. In DNA form, the CDR3 reads TGTGCCAGCAGTTATGGGGGGTCGGGCAATCAGCCCCAGCATTTT.

This chain uses TRBV28 with TRBJ2-7; TRBD2 agrees at 7 bases. Per the germline V gene, CDR1 is MDHEN and CDR2 is SYDVKM. V was clipped by 2 bases and J by 7 bases; unmatched bases: 8. The CDR3 contains 14 residues. The DNA of the CDR3 is TGTGCCAGCAGTTTAGTCGCGGGAGCGAAGGAGCAGTACTTC. It is translated as CASSLVAGAKEQYF.

This clone was counted a few times. The genes are TRBV15 and TRBJ2-7; the match to TRBD2 covers 14 bases. Germline CDR1 is LNHNV and CDR2 is YYDKDF (reference sequence). V shed 5 bases and J 5 bases; nucleotides not matched to a gene: 5. CDR3 length: 15 residues. CDR3 sequence reads: CATSPGLAGGNEQYF. The CDR3 DNA is TGTGCCACCAGCCCAGGACTAGCGGGAGGCAACGAGCAGTACTTC.